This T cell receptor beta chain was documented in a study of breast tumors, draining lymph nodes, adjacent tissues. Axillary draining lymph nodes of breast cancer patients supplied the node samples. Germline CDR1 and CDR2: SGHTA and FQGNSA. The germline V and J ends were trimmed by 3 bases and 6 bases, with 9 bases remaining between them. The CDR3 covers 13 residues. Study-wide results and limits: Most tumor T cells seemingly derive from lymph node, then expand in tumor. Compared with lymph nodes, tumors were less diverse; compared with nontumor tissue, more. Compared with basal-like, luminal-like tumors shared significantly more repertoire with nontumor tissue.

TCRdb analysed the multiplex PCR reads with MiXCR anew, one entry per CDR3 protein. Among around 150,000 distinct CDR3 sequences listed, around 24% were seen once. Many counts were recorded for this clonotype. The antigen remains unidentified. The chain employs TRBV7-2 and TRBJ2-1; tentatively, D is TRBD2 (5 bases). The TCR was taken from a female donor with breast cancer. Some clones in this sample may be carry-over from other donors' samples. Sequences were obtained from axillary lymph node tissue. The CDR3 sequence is CASSFTRLNEQFF. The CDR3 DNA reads TGTGCCAGCAGCTTTACTAGGCTCAATGAGCAGTTCTTC.